This entry describes one TCR beta chain. In the study's own analysis: Amplification from reference gene primers served as the basis for estimated nucleated cell counts. Sequencing was performed with immunoSEQ multiplex PCR; in TCRdb, only in-frame clones are kept and a portion is missing. Clone size and the V and J calls come from that table; the DNA yielded D and trimming. The sample has approximately 240,000 clones, about 80% seen once. Trimming left V 2 bases short and J 4 bases short, with 9 bases between. The CDR3 runs to 14 residues. In germline, CDR1 is LGHNA, CDR2 YNFKEQ. Donors were grouped by their self-reported clinical history. These data originate in a study of blood T cell repertoires in COVID-19. Overall study context: Some COVID-19 samples were acute and others convalescent; all came from the United States, Italy and Spain. From T cells, B-cell-depleted T cells, or PBMCs came the material, which was cDNA or gDNA.

The source is a middle-aged woman with acute COVID-19. Specimen: PBMCs or T cells enriched from blood (not recorded which). The chain employs TRBV4-2 and TRBJ1-5; perhaps TRBD1 as D (5 bases). CDR3 DNA sequence: TGTGCCAGCAGCCAACGGGGGGGTAATCAGCCCCAGCATTTT. It yields the protein CASSQRGGNQPQHF.